The present T cell receptor beta chain was sequenced within a study of regulatory T cells in long-lasting Graves disease (dated by TCRdb to about 2021). For context, the study as a whole: In the newly diagnosed Graves' disease group, patients had been taking antithyroid drugs for less than 3 months. A total of around 35 samples were covered by TCR sequencing, comprising roughly 13 persistent and around 20 newly diagnosed Graves' disease patients. The study took place in China and was registered as a clinical trial. Patients with persistent Graves' disease were compared with patients with newly diagnosed Graves' disease using TCR sequencing and RNA sequencing of peripheral blood. Study-level results and caveats: Sequencing and analysis were limited to the TCR beta chain. Persistent Graves' disease patients showed lower TCR Shannon entropy and fewer highly expanded clones than newly diagnosed patients, suggesting clonal expansion. Persistent patients shared more public clonotypes among themselves (under 3,000) than newly diagnosed patients did (approximately 870). Because the primary lesion, thyroid tissue, could not be accessed, the study looked at peripheral blood alone. The small sample size was acknowledged by the authors as a limitation that may reduce accuracy.

This clonotype was counted only a few times. Its specific antigen is unknown. No quality values exist for individual bases; no much larger clone is one base distant. The time point label, as the study defines it: newly diagnosed GD, antithyroid drugs for less than 3 months. For both TCR sequencing and RNA sequencing, RNA was extracted from PBMCs in TRIzol. The diagnosis of Graves' disease was made according to American Thyroid Association guidelines. Patients were recruited from an endocrinology department in Xi'an, China. Each patient gave about 9.1 milliliters of peripheral blood, collected in an EDTA anticoagulant tube. Ficoll Paque Plus density gradient separation was used to isolate PBMCs, and no further T cell sorting was performed. An Agilent 2100 Bioanalyzer and agarose gel were used to assess RNA quality, and a NanoDrop 2000 was used to measure RNA concentration. Library generation was performed with multiplex PCR. TCRdb names Illumina HiSeq 4000 as the instrument used. iRepertoire HTBI primers and Arm-PCR amplification of CDR3 regions were used to construct TCR beta libraries. Before sequencing, the PCR products underwent gel purification. The paper's data handling went like this. Gene usage analysis of CDR3 amino acid clonotypes relied on the roughly 60 TRBV and 12 to 15 TRBJ segments identified across samples. COPE and FqMerger were used to merge the filtered high-quality paired reads into contigs. BLAST was used to align contigs to the IMGT TRBV, TRBD and TRBJ reference genes, and CDR3 was defined following IMGT. Clonotypes above 0.1% frequency were classified as highly expanded clones. Repertoire diversity was measured by Shannon entropy, and V-J evenness by the Gini coefficient. Clonotypes shared by more than one individual were considered public. Clones were called with MiXCR by TCRdb after fastp trimmed the public reads at Q25, and only in-frame beta chains were retained. Rows matching on CDR3 protein sequence are summarized as one entry with the most common DNA and genes. TCRdb, not the original authors, processed these V and J calls. In this sample the table shows roughly 420,000 distinct CDR3 sequences, around 17% of which occur a single time. About 11% of the sample lies in the top ten.

The data also belong to a second study, concerning T cells in Graves' hyperthyroidism and ophthalmopathy. From the second report: A patient counted as having stable Graves' hyperthyroidism if no progression to ophthalmopathy occurred over 18 months of follow-up. The hyperthyroidism patients were between 18 and 65 years old and newly diagnosed, with a disease duration of less than 2 months. Exclusion was applied to patients with uncontrolled infections, other autoimmune diseases, pregnancy or lactation. Diagnoses relied on clinical symptoms, serum thyroxine and TRAb, thyroid ultrasound and orbital computed tomography. A first-round RT-PCR of the TCR CDR3 used the HTBI primer set with the Qiagen OneStep RT-PCR kit. Blood samples also contained most of the expanded thyroid clonotypes (frequency above 0.001), which suggests that blood repertoires may reflect thyroid immune responses. Ophthalmopathy was separated from stable hyperthyroidism by a 13 V-J signature model, with around 90% sensitivity and around 81% specificity obtained in cross-validation and 80%/75% obtained in testing. In validation, the model predicted progression to ophthalmopathy with approximately 71% sensitivity and roughly 75% specificity, a median of approximately 6.7 months before onset. A discovery cohort of around 100 patients, about 40 with Graves' ophthalmopathy and 57 with stable Graves' hyperthyroidism, was used to find distinguishing TCR V-J signatures. Prospective prediction of ophthalmopathy was tested in an independent validation cohort of approximately 19 hyperthyroidism patients and roughly 16 patients who later progressed to ophthalmopathy. For training and testing, the roughly 93 patients in the discovery cohort were randomly divided in a 7:3 ratio. Thyroid tissue and blood T-cell repertoires from about six Graves' hyperthyroidism patients were also compared in the study. After blood sampling, hyperthyroidism patients were treated with methimazole at a starting dose of 30 mg daily, and ophthalmopathy patients were treated with high-dose intravenous methylprednisolone. A second multiplex PCR round built the libraries, followed by size selection and purification. Libraries were sequenced paired-end with 100 bp reads on an Illumina HiSeq2000. SOAPnuke was used to process the raw data, removing reads that contained adapters or uncalled bases, had a mean Phred below 15, or lacked an exact match to the constant primer or identifier. COPE v1.2.5 was used to merge the high-quality paired reads, and each unique nucleotide sequence was defined as a clonotype. MiTCR v1.1 was used to align the clonotypes against IMGT TRBV, TRBD and TRBJ reference segments. Analysis was restricted to V-J combinations with a frequency above 0.0001, which covered roughly 99% of repertoires. A TCS score was defined as the ratio of F50 (clonal expansion) to E x V (chaos), with BLOSUM62-based TCRdist applied between CDR3 peptides within each V-J. Welch's t-statistics and random forest reduced 450 to 600 V-J features to 13, which were used in a naive Bayes classifier (R e1071). No statistical method was used to fix the sample size in advance, and group allocation was not hidden from the investigators. The paper describes TCR Vbeta CDR3 sequencing of fewer than 150 peripheral blood samples, made up of 43 ophthalmopathy patients, over 70 hyperthyroidism patients and 17 progressor patients.

The sequenced sample was peripheral blood mononuclear cells (PBMCs), obtained at new diagnosis, from a patient treated with antithyroid drugs. This clonotype was obtained from a woman under 40 with Graves disease. Donor details come from another sample of the same person, matched by shared clones.

The bases are TGTGCCAGCAGGTCTCACAAGATCACAGGACCCTTGACGGGCAAAAACATTCAGTACTTC. This yields the protein CASRSHKITGPLTGKNIQYF. The chain links TRBV6-1 with TRBJ2-4; TRBD1 is possibly the D segment (5 matching bases). The CDR3 runs 20 residues from the cysteine to the phenylalanine. The read is trimmed to its CDR3 DNA, 60 bases read in frame from base 1. V was cut back by 6 bases and J by 3 bases, leaving a gap of 30 bases between them. Taken from the germline V gene, the CDR1 and CDR2 loops are MNHNS and SASEGT.